This T cell receptor beta chain emerged from a study of T cell responses to AZD1222 COVID-19 vaccine. V shed 8 bases and J shed 0 bases, with 13 bases lying between them. CDR3 length: 15 amino acids. Germline V gene sequence: CDR1 SNHLY, CDR2 FYNNEI. The method was immunoSEQ multiplex PCR; TCRdb's version includes in-frame clones alone and lacks a portion of them. The sample lists more than 80,000 clones, 70% to 90% occurring once. Points from the study as a whole: Spike was spanned by vaccine-associated CD4 TCRs, which were dominant at 160-218 and 743-854.

A word on this clone: Its antigen is still unknown.

The sample in question was peripheral blood, obtained on day 0 of AZD1222 vaccination. This clonotype was sampled from an adult in good health. V is TRBV2 and J is TRBJ1-4; D is perhaps TRBD1 (5 bases). The CDR3 reads CASGSAGTTNEKLFF. CDR3 DNA sequence: TGTGCCAGCGGATCAGCAGGGACAACTAATGAAAAACTGTTTTTT.